The 31 T cell receptor beta chains given below trace back to one sample, sequenced in a study of blood T cell repertoires in COVID-19. Only in-frame clones appear in the TCRdb table, and some are missing; sequencing was by immunoSEQ multiplex PCR. The data contain around 380,000 clones, about 87% of them singletons. The source material was PBMCs or T cells enriched from blood (not recorded which). These receptors were obtained from a man between 25 and 39 years old who had recovered from COVID-19.

The V and J genes are TRBV7-3 and TRBJ2-5, with a possible D match to TRBD2 (7 bases). Germline CDR1 reads SGHTA; CDR2 reads FQGTGA. This CDR3 has 15 amino acids. Trimming pared 2 bases from V and 0 bases from J, leaving 10 bases between. The CDR3 loop reads CASSLGGGYQETQYF. CDR3 bases: TGTGCCAGCAGCTTAGGCGGGGGCTACCAAGAGACCCAGTACTTC.

This clone was seen just once. CDR3 coding DNA: TGTGCCAGCAGTTACTCGAGCTATCGGGGGGTGGACACTGAAGCTTTCTTT. It yields the protein CASSYSSYRGVDTEAFF. The chain links TRBV6-2 or TRBV6-3 to TRBJ1-1, with a possible D match to TRBD1 (5 bases). Between the trimmed V and J ends, which lost 0 bases and 3 bases, there was a span of 17 bases. The V gene's germline CDR1 is MNHEY and CDR2 SVGEGT. The CDR3 consists of 17 residues.

This clone has only a few counts. This chain connects TRBV28 to TRBJ1-3; the D gene is possibly TRBD1 (5 bases). V shed 2 bases and J shed 7 bases, with 12 bases lying between them. The CDR3 is 14 amino acids. CDR1 MDHEN and CDR2 SYDVKM come from the germline V gene. The CDR3 DNA sequence: TGTGCCAGCAGTTTACAAGGGGTCGGGAACACCATATATTTT. Residues: CASSLQGVGNTIYF.

J is TRBJ2-7 and V is TRBV5-4; 9 bases are a match to TRBD1. V trimming: 4 bases; J trimming: 6 bases; junction bases outside the gene matches: 8. The V gene's germline CDR1 is SGHNT and CDR2 YYREEE (reference sequence). The CDR3 has 14 residues. The CDR3, as DNA: TGTGCCAGCAGCCTGGTTGAGACAGGGGGCGAGCAGTACTTC. This sequence encodes CASSLVETGGEQYF. Supplemented by reference TRBV5-4 and TRBJ2-7, the full variable domain reads ETGVTQSPTHLIKTRGQQVTLRCSSQSGHNTVSWYQQALGQGPQFIFQYYREEENGRGNFPPRFSGLQFPNYSSELNVNALELDDSALYLCASSLVETGGEQYFGPGTRLTVT.

The chain links TRBV19 to TRBJ1-1; D is undetermined. Germline CDR1 is LNHDA and CDR2 is SQIVND (reference sequence). The CDR3 is 13 amino acids. The V gene lost 11 bases and the J gene lost 5 bases, with 18 bases spanning the gap. CDR3 amino acids: CACNPGGGTEAFF. The CDR3 nucleotides are TGTGCCTGCAATCCTGGAGGAGGGACTGAAGCTTTCTTT.

This rearrangement joins TRBV18 to TRBJ1-5, with D uncertain. Trimming cost V 5 bases and J 3 bases, with 14 bases left between them. Germline V gene sequence: CDR1 KGHSH, CDR2 LQKENI. The CDR3 totals 15 residues. CDR3 region: CASSSEREINQPQHF. CDR3 DNA sequence: TGTGCCAGCTCATCTGAGCGGGAAATCAATCAGCCCCAGCATTTT.

The rearrangement links TRBV19 to TRBJ2-2; TRBD1 might be the D (6 bases). In germline, CDR1 is LNHDA, CDR2 SQIVND (reference sequence). The V end was cut by 7 bases, the J end by 0 bases, with 12 bases between. CDR3 length equals 15 residues. CDR3 DNA: TGTGCCAGTACCCCGTGGGGGCCGAACACCGGGGAGCTGTTTTTT. Translating gives CASTPWGPNTGELFF.

The chain recombines TRBV10-3 with TRBJ2-3, with TRBD2 as a possible D gene (7 bases). CDR3 length: 16 residues. Trimming left V 4 bases short and J 0 bases short, with 14 bases between. The germline V gene has CDR1 ENHRY and CDR2 SYGVKD. The CDR3 bases are TGTGCCATCAGTGGCGAAGGGGGGGAAAGCACAGATACGCAGTATTTT. It translates to CAISGEGGESTDTQYF.

This clone appeared once. The V gene is TRBV5-1, the J gene TRBJ1-1, with TRBD1 as a possible D gene (5 bases). This CDR3 region has 16 residues. Germline-derived CDR1 and CDR2 are SGHRS and YFSETQ. V was shortened by 0 bases and J by 1 base, with 13 bases between the two germline ends. The CDR3 reads CASSLEGSRENTEAFF. The CDR3 bases are TGCGCCAGCAGCTTGGAGGGGTCGCGGGAGAACACTGAAGCTTTCTTT.

The V and J genes are TRBV7-2 and TRBJ2-5, with 8 bases lining up with TRBD1. Germline V gene data show CDR1 as SGHTA and CDR2 as FQGNSA. The J segment lost 9 bases and the V segment lost 4 bases, leaving 13 bases of the junction unmatched. This CDR3 comprises 15 residues. CDR3 amino acids: CASSWGRGQGRAQYF. The CDR3 nucleotides are TGTGCCAGCAGCTGGGGGCGCGGACAGGGTAGGGCCCAGTACTTC.

A note on this clone: A read error may account for a junction end that differs from germline. The chain combines TRBV7-3 with TRBJ2-5; D remains ambiguous. The CDR3 contains 15 residues. The V gene's germline CDR1 is SGHTA and CDR2 FQGTGA. This CDR3 is CASSLTPGTEETQYF. CDR3 nucleotides: TGTGCCAGCAGCCTAACGCCTGGCACAGAAGAGACCCAGTACTTC.

This clone has only a few counts. The chain is built from TRBV29-1 and TRBJ2-2; perhaps TRBD1 as D (6 bases). V was shortened by 6 bases and J by 2 bases, with 13 bases between the two germline ends. The CDR3 extends over 14 amino acids. The germline gives CDR1 SQVTM, CDR2 ANQGSEA. The CDR3, as DNA: TGCAGCGTGGGGGCAGGAGTCAACACCGGGGAGCTGTTTTTT. It translates to CSVGAGVNTGELFF.

The V gene is TRBV12-3 or TRBV12-4, the J gene TRBJ2-7; D unresolved. The V and J ends lost 8 bases and 3 bases respectively, with 8 bases between them. The CDR3 covers 11 residues. CDR3 protein: CASSSYYEQYF. CDR3 DNA sequence: TGTGCCAGCTCTTCTTACTACGAGCAGTACTTC.

The V gene is TRBV6-5, the J gene TRBJ2-7, with TRBD1 as a possible D gene (5 bases). This CDR3 contains 15 residues. Trimming pared 6 bases from V and 3 bases from J, leaving 18 bases between. CDR1 and CDR2 (germline): MNHEY, SVGAGI. CDR3 sequence: CASSDVGAWIYEQYF. CDR3 in DNA: TGTGCCAGCAGCGACGTAGGGGCTTGGATCTACGAGCAGTACTTC.

This chain joins TRBV5-1 and TRBJ2-1; the match to TRBD1 covers 8 bases. Germline V gives CDR1 SGHRS, CDR2 YFSETQ. The CDR3 is made up of 16 amino acids. V dropped 4 bases and J dropped 6; count of bases not matched to a gene: 12. CDR3 sequence reads: CASSETTGGSFNEQFF. The CDR3 DNA reads as TGCGCCAGCAGCGAGACAACAGGGGGGTCTTTCAATGAGCAGTTCTTC.

V and J are TRBV6-5 and TRBJ2-7, with TRBD1 identical over 10 bases. CDR3 length equals 14 residues. V shed 7 bases and J 3 bases; nucleotides not matched to a gene: 6. Per the germline V gene, CDR1 is MNHEY and CDR2 is SVGAGI. This CDR3 reads CASNYGTGVYEQYF. The CDR3 DNA follows: TGTGCCAGCAACTACGGGACAGGGGTCTACGAGCAGTACTTC.

This clone has a single count. The CDR3 loop is CASSPRSLRSSEQYF. CDR3 sequence (DNA): TGTGCCAGCTCACCTCGATCACTCAGGTCTTCCGAGCAGTACTTC. This rearrangement joins TRBV18 to TRBJ2-7, with D uncertain. V dropped 3 bases and J dropped 6 bases, with 18 bases sitting between them. Germline values: CDR1 KGHSH, CDR2 LQKENI. CDR3 length: 15 amino acids.

This clone appeared once. V and J are TRBV7-2 and TRBJ1-6, with TRBD1 matching over 8 bases. Per germline, CDR1 SGHTA and CDR2 FQGNSA. V shed 5 bases, J shed 7 bases, and the junction held 7 bases outside the gene matches. The CDR3 totals 15 residues. Written as DNA, the CDR3 is TGTGCCAGCAGCATACGACAGGGGATGAATTCACCCCTCCACTTT. Protein: CASSIRQGMNSPLHF.

This chain links TRBV6-5 with TRBJ1-2; D is unresolved. The germline V gene has CDR1 MNHEY and CDR2 SVGAGI. Trimming cost V 2 bases and J 2 bases, with 12 bases left between them. The CDR3 is 15 residues long. The CDR3 DNA sequence: TGTGCCAGCAGTTACGAGTACCGAAGCAACTATGGCTACACCTTC. Its protein is CASSYEYRSNYGYTF.

This chain joins TRBV7-2 and TRBJ2-7; D is unclear. The CDR3 loop spans 14 amino acids. Trimming left V 7 bases short and J 3 bases short, with 16 bases between. In germline, CDR1 is SGHTA, CDR2 FQGNSA. Written as DNA, the CDR3 is TGTGCCAGCACCCCCGGCGGATTTAACTACGAGCAGTACTTC. It specifies CASTPGGFNYEQYF. The full variable domain, rest sourced from reference TRBV7-2 and TRBJ2-7, is GAGVSQSPSNKVTEKGKDVELRCDPISGHTALYWYRQSLGQGLEFLIYFQGNSAPDKSGLPSDRFSAERTGGSVSTLTIQRTQQEDSAVYLCASTPGGFNYEQYFGPGTRLTVT.

V usage is TRBV27 and J usage is TRBJ1-1, with a possible D match to TRBD1 (5 bases). Germline V gene lookup returns CDR1 MNHEY and CDR2 SMNVEV (reference sequence). CDR3 length equals 15 residues. The V end lost 6 bases, the J end lost 3 bases, and 17 bases lay between the germline ends. The CDR3 sequence: CASRFGRAVDTEAFF. For the CDR3, the DNA is TGTGCCAGCAGGTTCGGCAGGGCCGTGGACACTGAAGCTTTCTTT.

V and J are TRBV7-9 and TRBJ1-2; D possibly corresponds to TRBD1 (5 bases). Germline CDR1 and CDR2: SEHNR and FQNEAQ (reference sequence). This CDR3 has 14 residues. V lost 5 bases to trimming and J lost 13 bases, with 23 bases between them. The CDR3 nucleotides are TGTGCCAGCAGCCCTCGGACGGGGGAAGAGGAGTTCACCTTC. This gives the protein CASSPRTGEEEFTF.

This clone appeared a single time. This sequence joins TRBV2 and TRBJ1-5, with D unclear. CDR1 and CDR2 from the germline V gene are SNHLY and FYNNEI. CDR3 length: 14 residues. V lost 2 bases to trimming and J lost 2 bases, with 7 bases between them. In DNA, the CDR3 is TGTGCCAGCAGTGAACTAGGAGGCAATCAGCCCCAGCATTTT. Translated, it gives CASSELGGNQPQHF.

The chain uses TRBV4-1 and TRBJ2-5, with D possibly matching TRBD1 (5 bases). The V gene's germline CDR1 is MGHRA and CDR2 YSYEKL. V lost 1 base to trimming and J lost 3 bases, with 9 bases between them. The CDR3 length is 14 residues. The CDR3 nucleotides read TGCGCCAGCAGCCAAGTCCCCAGGGAAGAGACCCAGTACTTC. Protein: CASSQVPREETQYF.

On this clone itself: One end of the junction varies from germline; a read error may be responsible. The V call is TRBV5-1, the J call TRBJ1-5, with 7 bases fitting TRBD1. Looked up from germline, CDR1 is SGHRS and CDR2 is YFSETQ. The CDR3 runs 15 residues. The DNA of the CDR3 is TGCGCCGGCAGCACAGGGACAGCAGATAATCAGCCCCAGCATTTT. Amino acids: CAGSTGTADNQPQHF. Full variable domain (rest looked up from reference TRBV5-1 and TRBJ1-5): KAGVTQTPRYLIKTRGQQVTLSCSPISGHRSVSWYQQTPGQGLQFLFEYFSETQRNKGNFPGRFSGRQFSNSRSEMNVSTLELGDSALYLCAGSTGTADNQPQHFGDGTRLSIL.

The CDR3 DNA follows: TGTGCCAGCAGTCCTTCGTACGTAAGACAGGATAATCAGCCCCAGCATTTT. Protein: CASSPSYVRQDNQPQHF. J is TRBJ1-5 and V is TRBV2; D perhaps matches TRBD1 (6 bases). Looked up from germline, CDR1 is SNHLY and CDR2 is FYNNEI. The V end lost 5 bases, the J end lost 4 bases, and 21 bases lay between the germline ends. This CDR3 has 17 residues.

This clone was detected a few times. V and J are TRBV7-2 and TRBJ1-2, with D uncertain. Germline values: CDR1 SGHTA, CDR2 FQGNSA. V gave up 7 bases and J gave up 1 base, with 13 bases separating them. This CDR3 is 14 amino acids long. The CDR3 DNA reads TGTGCCAGCACAAACCTTGGAGATAACTATGGCTACACCTTC. It translates to CASTNLGDNYGYTF.

V gene TRBV15 combines with J gene TRBJ1-2; TRBD1 might be the D (5 bases). The CDR3 sequence is 18 residues long. The germline CDR1 and CDR2 sequences are LNHNV and YYDKDF (reference sequence). V dropped 5 bases and J dropped 8 bases, with 30 bases sitting between them. In nucleotides, the CDR3 is TGTGCCACCAGCCAGCGCGGGGGGACCCGATTAAACCGAGGGGGCTACACCTTC. Translating gives CATSQRGGTRLNRGGYTF.

The chain combines TRBV27 with TRBJ1-5; D unresolved. Germline V CDR1 and CDR2: MNHEY, SMNVEV (reference sequence). The V end lost 2 bases, the J end lost 9 bases, and 17 bases lay between the germline ends. The CDR3 contains 15 residues. CDR3 region: CASSLSGVDQLPQHF. CDR3 nucleotides: TGTGCCAGCAGTTTAAGCGGGGTAGATCAGCTGCCCCAGCATTTT.

V usage is TRBV4-3 and J usage is TRBJ2-1; TRBD2 matches at 13 bases. The V and J ends lost 0 bases and 5 bases, in that order; junction bases with no gene match: 4. CDR1 and CDR2 (germline): LGHNA, YSLEER. The CDR3 has 17 residues. CDR3 nucleotide sequence: TGCGCCAGCAGCCAAGAAGAGGGACTAGCGGGGAACAATGAGCAGTTCTTC. Its protein product is CASSQEEGLAGNNEQFF.

The chain couples TRBV7-2 to TRBJ1-4; no clear D. The CDR3 totals 15 residues. Germline assignment: CDR1 SGHTA and CDR2 FQGNSA. Trimming took off 5 bases at V and 0 bases at J, with 10 bases between the two ends. The DNA for the CDR3 is TGTGCCAGCAGCCCCAGATTTGCAACTAATGAAAAACTGTTTTTT. Protein product: CASSPRFATNEKLFF.